Reported below is one TCR beta chain. Germline CDR1 SGHRS, CDR2 YFSETQ. The CDR3 loop spans 15 amino acids. V was shortened by 0 bases and J by 10 bases, with 17 bases between the two germline ends. This specimen comes from a study of T cell clonotyping in hematopoietic cell transplantation. The repertoire was sequenced with immunoSEQ multiplex PCR; TCRdb's copy has only in-frame clones and lacks some. In the table there are roughly 34,000 clones, approximately 95% of which are singletons. The time point here: recipient sample about 28 days before transplant, after cytoreduction. The chain recombines TRBV5-1 with TRBJ2-1; D is tentatively TRBD1 or TRBD2 (5 bases each). The TCR comes from a man aged 40-49 years with chronic myeloid leukemia. Some clones in this sample may be carry-over from other donors' samples. The source material was peripheral blood mononuclear cells, sampled before stem cell transplant. As DNA, the CDR3 is TGCGCCAGCAGCTTGGGGTACGGGGCAGGGCTAGAGCAGTTCTTC. Its translation is CASSLGYGAGLEQFF.